The text below deals with one T cell receptor (beta chain). Its antigen is not known. This entry is derived from a study of cytotoxic CD8 clonotypes in ibrutinib-treated CLL. The study's findings and limits: Clonality showed a rise at ibrutinib response that reversed toward baseline at progression. A difference in sampling times existed between sustained-remission and progressing patients. Baseline levels of clonality went above those of age-matched healthy donors and moved with circulating CD8+ T-cell counts.

Trimming took 6 bases from V and 4 from J; bases not matched to a gene: 4. Per the germline V gene, CDR1 is SQVTM and CDR2 is ANQGSEA. The CDR3 length is 13 residues. The data were produced by immunoSEQ multiplex PCR, yet TCRdb's version contains in-frame clones alone and is incomplete. The table lists more than 200,000 clones, 70% of them singletons, with 5.5% to 6% in the top ten. The chain links TRBV29-1 to TRBJ1-4; 8 bases fit TRBD1. Sequenced here: PBMCs, sampled after 12 months of ibrutinib treatment. The receptor was derived from a human donor with chronic lymphocytic leukemia. The CDR3 DNA is TGCAGCGTAGGACAGGGAAGTAATGAAAAACTGTTTTTT. Translated, it gives CSVGQGSNEKLFF.